Sequencing of this T cell receptor beta chain was carried out in a study of shared clonotypes between healthy human individuals. Generated by immunoSEQ multiplex PCR, the TCRdb table keeps only in-frame clones and is missing some. The sample holds over 400,000 clones; 70% to 85% are singletons and the top ten take 12%. V lost 0 bases and J lost 5, with 12 bases in between. The CDR3 sequence is 15 residues long. Germline CDR1 reads MNHEY; CDR2 reads SVGAGI. The clonotype was recovered from a woman in her thirties or forties in good health. Some clones in this sample may be carry-over from other donors' samples. The rearrangement links TRBV6-5 to TRBJ2-3, with a weak D call TRBD2 (7 bases). Sequencing was done on a sample of PBMCs. CDR3 sequence reads: CASSYSQGGGDTQYF. The CDR3, as DNA: TGTGCCAGCAGTTACTCACAGGGAGGGGGAGATACGCAGTATTTT.